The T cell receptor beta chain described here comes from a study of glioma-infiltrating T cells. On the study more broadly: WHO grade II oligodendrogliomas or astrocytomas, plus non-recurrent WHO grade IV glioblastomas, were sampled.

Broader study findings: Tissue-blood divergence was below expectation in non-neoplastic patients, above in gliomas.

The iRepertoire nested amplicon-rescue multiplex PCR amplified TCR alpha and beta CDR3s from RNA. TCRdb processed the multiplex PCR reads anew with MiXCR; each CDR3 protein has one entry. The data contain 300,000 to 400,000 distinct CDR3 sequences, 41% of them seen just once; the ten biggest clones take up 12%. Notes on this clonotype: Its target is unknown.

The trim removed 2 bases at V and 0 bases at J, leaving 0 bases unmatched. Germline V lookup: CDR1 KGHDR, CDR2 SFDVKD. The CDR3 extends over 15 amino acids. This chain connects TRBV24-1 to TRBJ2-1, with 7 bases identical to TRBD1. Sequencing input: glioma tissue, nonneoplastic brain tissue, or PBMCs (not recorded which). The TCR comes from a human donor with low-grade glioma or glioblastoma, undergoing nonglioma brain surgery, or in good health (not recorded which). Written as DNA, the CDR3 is TGTGCCACCAGTGATTGGACAGGCTCCTACAATGAGCAGTTCTTC. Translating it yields CATSDWTGSYNEQFF.